These 17 T cell receptor beta chains share one sample of origin, sequenced in a study of blood T cell repertoires in COVID-19. Clones were read by immunoSEQ multiplex PCR, and TCRdb kept only the in-frame ones, dropping some. The table records about 300,000 clones, 70% to 85% of them present only once. Sequencing was performed on peripheral blood. These TCRs come from a human donor with COVID-19, enrolled during active disease. The donor label of this sample is uncertain.

This clone has only one observation. J is TRBJ1-1 and V is TRBV14; D is perhaps TRBD1 (5 bases). The length of the CDR3 is 13 residues. Trimming took off 4 bases at V and 10 bases at J, with 16 bases between the two ends. Per the germline V gene, CDR1 is SGHDN and CDR2 is FVKESK. The CDR3 reads CASSRMSVGGAFF. CDR3 DNA: TGTGCCAGCAGCCGAATGTCGGTGGGGGGAGCTTTCTTT.

A single count supports this clone. This rearrangement joins TRBV29-1 to TRBJ1-1; possible D gene TRBD1, 6 bases. CDR1 is SQVTM and CDR2 is ANQGSEA in the germline V gene. The CDR3 consists of 14 residues. The V and J ends lost 6 bases and 0 bases respectively, with 14 bases between them. The CDR3 DNA reads TGCAGCGTGGAAAAGACAGGCTTGAACACTGAAGCTTTCTTT. Protein product: CSVEKTGLNTEAFF.

The chain has TRBV7-9 and TRBJ2-3; D not certain. V lost 4 bases, J lost 0 bases, and 11 bases lay in between. CDR3 length: 15 amino acids. CDR1 is SEHNR and CDR2 is FQNEAQ in the germline V gene (reference sequence). The CDR3 DNA is TGTGCCAGCAGCTCGCGGCCCTCTAGCACAGATACGCAGTATTTT. Translation: CASSSRPSSTDTQYF. Drawing the rest from reference TRBV7-9 and TRBJ2-3, the complete variable domain is DTGVSQNPRHKITKRGQNVTFRCDPISEHNRLYWYRQTLGQGPEFLTYFQNEAQLEKSRLLSDRFSAERPKGSFSTLEIQRTEQGDSAMYLCASSSRPSSTDTQYFGPGTRLTVL.

This chain joins TRBV10-3 and TRBJ2-7; maybe TRBD1 (6 bases). V was clipped by 8 bases and J by 1 base, with 9 bases between them. CDR1 is ENHRY, CDR2 SYGVKD, per germline. This CDR3 is 12 amino acids long. As DNA, the CDR3 is TGTGCCATCTCTGGACAGTCCTACGAGCAGTACTTC. Translated, it gives CAISGQSYEQYF.

The CDR3 DNA reads as TGTGCCAGCAGCTTGGCCAGGGGAACAGATACGCAGTATTTT. Residues: CASSLARGTDTQYF. The J gene is TRBJ2-3, the V gene TRBV7-2; D might be TRBD1 (6 bases). Trimming took 3 bases from V and 3 from J, leaving 10 bases between them. Germline CDR1 SGHTA, CDR2 FQGNSA. CDR3 size: 14 residues.

This clone was observed once. V usage is TRBV3-1 (or the pseudogene TRBV3-2) and J usage is TRBJ2-1, with TRBD2 matching over 12 bases. The germline gives CDR1 LGHDT, CDR2 YNNKEL (reference sequence). The CDR3 totals 17 residues. The ends lost 1 base at V and 2 bases at J; junction bases unmatched: 3. CDR3 sequence (DNA): TGTGCCAGCAGCCAAGGAACTAGCGGGAGGACCTACAATGAGCAGTTCTTC. Translated: CASSQGTSGRTYNEQFF.

V and J are TRBV2 and TRBJ2-1; 9 bases are shared with TRBD1. This CDR3 comprises 14 residues. Trimming at V came to 7 bases and at J to 5 bases, leaving 6 bases not matched to a gene. Germline V gene lookup returns CDR1 SNHLY and CDR2 FYNNEI. CDR3 protein: CASIQGQGNNEQFF. The CDR3 DNA follows: TGTGCCAGCATCCAGGGACAGGGAAACAATGAGCAGTTCTTC.

This chain joins TRBV9 and TRBJ1-6, with 10 bases fitting TRBD1. This CDR3 region has 16 residues. Trimming cost V 3 bases and J 6 bases; bases outside gene matches: 6. Germline CDR1 is SGDLS and CDR2 is YYNGEE. CDR3 in DNA: TGTGCCAGCAGCGGCACACGGGACAGGGGTAATTCACCCCTCCACTTT. Protein product: CASSGTRDRGNSPLHF.

This chain joins TRBV6-5 and TRBJ1-5; D is undetermined. The CDR3 is made up of 15 amino acids. Germline CDR1 reads MNHEY; CDR2 reads SVGAGI. Trimming left V 8 bases short and J 7 bases short, with 21 bases between. The CDR3 DNA reads TGTGCCAGCTACCGAAGTGTTAATAGCGGGCAGCCCCAGCATTTT. Translation gives CASYRSVNSGQPQHF.

The J gene is TRBJ1-4, the V gene TRBV27, with 9 bases that match TRBD1. Germline V gene sequence: CDR1 MNHEY, CDR2 SMNVEV (reference sequence). V dropped 6 bases and J dropped 6; count of bases not matched to a gene: 8. CDR3 length: 15 amino acids. This chain's CDR3 is CASRYSRDRDEKLFF. In DNA, the CDR3 is TGTGCCAGCAGATACTCCCGGGACAGGGATGAAAAACTGTTTTTT.

The V call is TRBV7-9, the J call TRBJ1-1; 9 nucleotides match TRBD1. The germline V gene encodes CDR1 SEHNR and CDR2 FQNEAQ (reference sequence). J gave up 7 bases and V 5 bases, and 5 bases lay outside the gene matches. This CDR3 has 13 residues. CDR3 region: CASSLGQGYEAFF. The CDR3 region has the DNA TGTGCCAGCAGCCTCGGACAGGGGTATGAAGCTTTCTTT.

The genes are TRBV28 and TRBJ1-6, with D perhaps matching TRBD1 (5 bases). CDR1 MDHEN and CDR2 SYDVKM come from the germline V gene. The V end lost 5 bases, the J end lost 7 bases, and 15 bases lay between the germline ends. The CDR3 length is 15 residues. Here the CDR3 reads CASSRRQPTNSPLHF. The CDR3 DNA reads TGTGCCAGCAGTCGCCGACAGCCAACCAATTCACCCCTCCACTTT.

This rearrangement joins TRBV28 to TRBJ2-7; D perhaps matches TRBD1 (6 bases). With 2 bases removed from V and 3 bases from J, the gap between germline ends came to 14 bases. Germline V gene data show CDR1 as MDHEN and CDR2 as SYDVKM. The CDR3 covers 15 residues. In nucleotides, the CDR3 is TGTGCCAGCAGTTTACCCCTGGACAGACACTACGAGCAGTACTTC. This translates into CASSLPLDRHYEQYF.

The chain uses TRBV7-8 and TRBJ1-5; 8 positions match TRBD1. This CDR3 is 16 amino acids long. The germline CDR1 and CDR2 sequences are SGHVS and FQNEAQ. The V gene end was trimmed by 5 bases and the J gene end by 1 base; junction bases not matched to a gene: 7. Here the CDR3 DNA reads TGTGCCAGCAGCACGATTTCAGGGGGCAGCAATCAGCCCCAGCATTTT. Its translation is CASSTISGGSNQPQHF.

The V call is TRBV28, the J call TRBJ2-2; maybe TRBD1 (5 bases). V gave up 2 bases and J gave up 0 bases, with 7 bases separating them. The germline CDR1 and CDR2 sequences are MDHEN and SYDVKM. This CDR3 region has 15 residues. CDR3 nucleotide sequence: TGTGCCAGCAGTTTACAGGGAACGAACACCGGGGAGCTGTTTTTT. Translation gives CASSLQGTNTGELFF.

V usage is TRBV7-2 and J usage is TRBJ1-5, with D uncertain. Germline V gene sequence: CDR1 SGHTA, CDR2 FQGNSA. V was clipped by 1 base and J by 6 bases, with 7 bases between them. This CDR3 is 13 amino acids long. The CDR3 bases are TGTGCCAGCAGCTTAGGGGGAGGTCAGCCCCAGCATTTT. This translates into CASSLGGGQPQHF.

For the CDR3, the DNA is TGTGCCAGTAGTCCCCGGTTCGGACAGGGCGGCGAGCAGTACTTC. Translated: CASSPRFGQGGEQYF. V is TRBV19 and J is TRBJ2-7; the match to TRBD1 covers 8 bases. Germline V lookup: CDR1 LNHDA, CDR2 SQIVND (reference sequence). CDR3 length: 15 amino acids. The V gene end was trimmed by 5 bases and the J gene end by 6 bases; junction bases not matched to a gene: 12.